The 6 T cell receptor beta chains in this list originate from one sample, sequenced in a study of graft-versus-host responses after intestinal transplantation. No antigen has been identified for these receptors. The method was immunoSEQ multiplex PCR; TCRdb's version includes in-frame clones alone and lacks a portion of them. The table has about 99,000 clones, 85% to 95% seen once. Sequencing used unstimulated CD8+ T cells sorted from spleen or lymph node cells, obtained before transplant. The receptors here all came from a human donor who was the organ donor for an intestinal transplant.

This chain links TRBV7-9 with TRBJ2-6; TRBD2 matches at 9 bases. The V and J ends lost 2 bases and 1 base, in that order; junction bases with no gene match: 9. The germline V gene has CDR1 SEHNR and CDR2 FQNEAQ (reference sequence). The CDR3 runs to 19 residues. The chain's CDR3 is CASSLPSGLALSGANVLTF. The CDR3 coding sequence is TGTGCCAGCAGCTTACCGTCGGGACTAGCCCTTTCTGGGGCCAACGTCCTGACTTTC.

This chain connects TRBV6-5 to TRBJ2-1; the D is unclear. From germline, CDR1 is MNHEY and CDR2 SVGAGI. The ends were cut back, 6 bases at V and 6 bases at J, with 18 bases in the middle. The CDR3 is made up of 15 amino acids. CDR3 sequence: CASSPSPPKINEQFF. The CDR3 coding sequence is TGTGCCAGCAGCCCCTCCCCCCCTAAGATCAATGAGCAGTTCTTC.

V and J are TRBV18 and TRBJ1-1; possible D gene TRBD1, 5 bases. There are 15 residues in the CDR3. Looked up from germline, CDR1 is KGHSH and CDR2 is LQKENI. V was shortened by 4 bases and J by 0 bases, with 12 bases between the two germline ends. CDR3 residues: CASSLVRTMNTEAFF. CDR3 DNA: TGTGCCAGCTCACTTGTGAGGACAATGAACACTGAAGCTTTCTTT.

The chain recombines TRBV7-9 with TRBJ1-2; possible D gene TRBD1, 6 bases. The CDR3 has 14 amino acids. Trimming removed 1 base from V and 4 bases from J, with 10 bases in between. Germline CDR1 SEHNR, CDR2 FQNEAQ (reference sequence). This CDR3 is CASSLVGQFYGYTF. CDR3 DNA sequence: TGTGCCAGCAGCTTAGTTGGACAGTTCTATGGCTACACCTTC.

This chain connects TRBV13 to TRBJ2-5, with TRBD1 matching 8 bases. The CDR3 is made up of 13 amino acids. V trimming: 5 bases; J trimming: 5 bases; junction bases outside the gene matches: 4. The germline V gene has CDR1 PRHDT and CDR2 FYEKMQ (reference sequence). The CDR3 is CASSSRGQETQYF. The CDR3 DNA sequence: TGTGCCAGCAGCAGCAGGGGGCAGGAGACCCAGTACTTC.

The V and J genes are TRBV28 and TRBJ2-3, with TRBD2 matching 10 bases. There are 17 residues in the CDR3. Germline V lookup: CDR1 MDHEN, CDR2 SYDVKM. V shed 2 bases and J 0 bases; nucleotides not matched to a gene: 5. The CDR3 DNA follows: TGTGCCAGCAGTTTAGAGCTAGCGGGAGCTAGCACAGATACGCAGTATTTT. It encodes CASSLELAGASTDTQYF.